The 21 T cell receptor beta chains in this list originate from one sample, sequenced in a study of blood T cell repertoires in COVID-19. Assay: immunoSEQ multiplex PCR; the TCRdb copy retains only in-frame clones and omits some. The sample includes about 470,000 clones, 87% of them seen just once. Sequences were obtained from PBMCs or T cells enriched from blood (not recorded which). All receptors derive from a woman in her late teens or twenties who had recovered from COVID-19.

This chain joins TRBV10-3 and TRBJ1-4, with TRBD1 identical over 11 bases. The V and J ends lost 6 bases and 6 bases, in that order; junction bases with no gene match: 3. The length of the CDR3 is 14 residues. Germline loops: CDR1 ENHRY, CDR2 SYGVKD. The CDR3 bases are TGTGCCATCAGCGGACAGGGGGCGGATGAAAAACTGTTTTTT. Translating it yields CAISGQGADEKLFF.

J is TRBJ1-5 and V is TRBV6-4; D unresolved. V shed 0 bases and J shed 5 bases, with 14 bases lying between them. The CDR3 length is 16 residues. Germline V gene sequence: CDR1 MRHNA, CDR2 SNTAGT. The CDR3 spells CASSDSRRVKHQPQHF. CDR3 in DNA: TGTGCCAGCAGTGACTCGAGGAGGGTCAAACATCAGCCCCAGCATTTT.

The V and J genes are TRBV5-1 and TRBJ1-3; no firm D call. V shed 2 bases and J shed 7 bases, with 16 bases lying between them. CDR3 size: 15 residues. Germline values: CDR1 SGHRS, CDR2 YFSETQ. The CDR3: CASSLSQDRGNTIYF. The CDR3 bases are TGCGCCAGCAGCTTATCGCAGGACCGCGGGAACACCATATATTTT.

The chain joins TRBV19 to TRBJ1-6; tentative D call: TRBD1 (6 bases). Trimming cost V 3 bases and J 8 bases, with 14 bases left between them. The CDR3 runs 15 residues. The V gene's germline CDR1 is LNHDA and CDR2 SQIVND (reference sequence). The CDR3 sequence is CASSITGIADSPLHF. The CDR3 region has the DNA TGTGCCAGTAGTATCACAGGGATCGCGGATTCACCCCTCCACTTT.

The rearrangement uses TRBV7-9 and TRBJ1-1, with a weak D call TRBD1 (5 bases). The V end lost 3 bases, the J end lost 3 bases, and 14 bases lay between the germline ends. There are 15 residues in the CDR3. Per germline, CDR1 SEHNR and CDR2 FQNEAQ (reference sequence). The DNA for the CDR3 is TGTGCCAGCAGCTTCGGGGGATTGGGGGACACTGAAGCTTTCTTT. Its translation: CASSFGGLGDTEAFF.

V and J are TRBV28 and TRBJ1-5; D call uncertain. V was pared by 3 bases and J by 2 bases, with 11 bases between. Germline loops: CDR1 MDHEN, CDR2 SYDVKM. The CDR3 runs 15 residues. In DNA, the CDR3 is TGTGCCAGCAGTTTCAGATTTGCGGGCAATCAGCCCCAGCATTTT. This sequence encodes CASSFRFAGNQPQHF.

To note about this clone: In the same sample, other DNA sequences code for this CDR3. This sequence joins TRBV7-2 and TRBJ2-1; no clear D gene. Trimming stripped 1 base from V and 3 bases from J, with 4 bases between. Germline CDR1 and CDR2: SGHTA and FQGNSA. CDR3 length: 13 residues. The chain's CDR3 is CASSLDSYNEQFF. CDR3 bases: TGTGCCAGCAGCTTAGACAGCTACAATGAGCAGTTCTTC.

The chain recombines TRBV27 with TRBJ1-1; no clear D gene. Trimming pared 5 bases from V and 3 bases from J, leaving 13 bases between. Germline V gives CDR1 MNHEY, CDR2 SMNVEV (reference sequence). CDR3 length: 14 residues. CDR3 sequence (DNA): TGTGCCAGCAGTCTGGCGGGCCGGTACACTGAAGCTTTCTTT. It codes for CASSLAGRYTEAFF.

This clone was picked up one time. This chain connects TRBV28 to TRBJ2-7; 9 bases are a match to TRBD1. The V segment lost 7 bases and the J segment 7 bases; nucleotides outside the gene matches: 8. This CDR3 is built from 13 residues. Germline V gives CDR1 MDHEN, CDR2 SYDVKM. CDR3 in amino acids: CASKQGARQEQYF. Written as DNA, the CDR3 is TGTGCCAGCAAACAGGGGGCACGTCAAGAGCAGTACTTC.

In its sample, this clone was seen once. The chain links TRBV30 to TRBJ2-4; TRBD1 matches 11 bases. V was pared by 1 base and J by 7 bases, with 9 bases of the junction left unmatched. CDR3 length: 16 residues. Per the germline V gene, CDR1 is GTSNPN and CDR2 is SVGIG (reference sequence). The CDR3 nucleotides are TGTGCCTGGAGTGCCGGGACAGGGGGTAGTCGGAACATTCAGTACTTC. Encoded protein: CAWSAGTGGSRNIQYF.

The V call is TRBV18, the J call TRBJ1-1; no clear D gene. V lost 5 bases, J lost 7 bases, and 11 bases lay in between. The CDR3 length is 12 residues. CDR1 and CDR2 (germline): KGHSH, LQKENI. CDR3 sequence (DNA): TGTGCCAGCTCAGAGCGGGCCGGTGAAGCTTTCTTT. Residues: CASSERAGEAFF.

The chain has TRBV9 and TRBJ1-3; unclear D gene. This CDR3 is built from 17 residues. The V end was cut by 0 bases, the J end by 4 bases, with 17 bases between. Germline CDR1 and CDR2: SGDLS and YYNGEE. In nucleotides, the CDR3 is TGTGCCAGCAGCGTAGAACAGTCGCCCACTCCAGGAAACACCATATATTTT. Translating it yields CASSVEQSPTPGNTIYF.

The V gene is TRBV28, the J gene TRBJ2-1; 8 bases line up with TRBD2. Trimming took 5 bases from V and 6 from J; bases not matched to a gene: 6. Germline values: CDR1 MDHEN, CDR2 SYDVKM. The CDR3 contains 14 residues. CDR3 sequence: CASSRGGVTNEQFF. For the CDR3, the DNA is TGTGCCAGCAGTCGGGGGGGCGTAACCAATGAGCAGTTCTTC.

The chain combines TRBV5-4 with TRBJ2-2; 9 bases agree with TRBD1. The germline V gene encodes CDR1 SGHNT and CDR2 YYREEE (reference sequence). After removal of 4 bases from V and 5 bases from J, the junction contained 6 bases not matched to a gene. This CDR3 is 15 amino acids long. CDR3 in DNA: TGTGCCAGCAGCCCCACAGGGGGCGGAACCGGGGAGCTGTTTTTT. Its protein is CASSPTGGGTGELFF.

The chain carries TRBV2 and TRBJ2-2; a possible D gene is TRBD2 (6 bases). V was pared by 2 bases and J by 6 bases, with 16 bases between. The CDR3 runs to 16 residues. The V gene's germline CDR1 is SNHLY and CDR2 FYNNEI. The DNA of the CDR3 is TGTGCCAGCAGTGAAAGGAGGGACGGGTCTGCCGGGGAGCTGTTTTTT. This gives the protein CASSERRDGSAGELFF.

The CDR3 is CASRVGLTGRTEAFF. Here the CDR3 DNA reads TGCGCCAGCAGGGTGGGTCTTACAGGAAGGACTGAAGCTTTCTTT. The genes are TRBV5-1 and TRBJ1-1, with a weak D call TRBD1 (5 bases). V was clipped by 5 bases and J by 5 bases, with 19 bases between them. Germline CDR1 SGHRS, CDR2 YFSETQ. This CDR3 region has 15 residues.

The rearrangement joins TRBV5-1 to TRBJ2-1; 10 bases are shared with TRBD1. The CDR3 sequence is 16 residues long. Germline lookup yields CDR1 SGHRS and CDR2 YFSETQ. J was trimmed by 2 bases and V by 2 bases; bases with no gene match: 4. CDR3 loop: CASSFPGTGAYNEQFF. DNA for the CDR3: TGCGCCAGCAGCTTCCCCGGGACAGGGGCCTACAATGAGCAGTTCTTC. Complete variable domain (other parts from reference TRBV5-1 and TRBJ2-1): KAGVTQTPRYLIKTRGQQVTLSCSPISGHRSVSWYQQTPGQGLQFLFEYFSETQRNKGNFPGRFSGRQFSNSRSEMNVSTLELGDSALYLCASSFPGTGAYNEQFFGPGTRLTVL.

V is TRBV7-8 and J is TRBJ2-7; 8 bases map to TRBD1. The CDR3 is 14 residues long. Per the germline V gene, CDR1 is SGHVS and CDR2 is FQNEAQ. The V segment lost 5 bases and the J segment 5 bases; nucleotides outside the gene matches: 8. The CDR3 sequence: CASSPPDRVDEQYF. CDR3 nucleotides: TGTGCCAGCAGCCCCCCGGACAGGGTAGACGAGCAGTACTTC.

This sequence joins TRBV19 and TRBJ2-7, with D perhaps matching TRBD1 (6 bases). Looked up from germline, CDR1 is LNHDA and CDR2 is SQIVND (reference sequence). V dropped 4 bases and J dropped 4 bases, with 17 bases sitting between them. The CDR3 consists of 15 residues. CDR3 in amino acids: CASSTERDTLYEQYF. In DNA, the CDR3 is TGTGCCAGTAGTACAGAACGGGACACCCTATACGAGCAGTACTTC.

This clone was seen a handful of times. This rearrangement joins TRBV11-2 to TRBJ2-7; 10 bases line up with TRBD2. The V segment lost 3 bases and the J segment 3 bases; nucleotides outside the gene matches: 5. Looked up from germline, CDR1 is SGHAT and CDR2 is FQNNGV. This CDR3 region has 15 residues. This CDR3 reads CASSLISGGLYEQYF. CDR3 DNA: TGTGCCAGCAGCTTGATTAGCGGGGGGCTCTACGAGCAGTACTTC.

This chain connects TRBV3-1 (or the pseudogene TRBV3-2) to TRBJ2-3; unclear D gene. Trimming took 4 bases from V and 0 from J, leaving 20 bases between them. This CDR3 comprises 18 residues. CDR1 is LGHDT, CDR2 YNNKEL, per germline (reference sequence). CDR3 protein: CASSPAGGRLPSTDTQYF. CDR3 bases: TGTGCCAGCAGCCCCGCCGGTGGGCGCTTGCCTAGCACAGATACGCAGTATTTT.